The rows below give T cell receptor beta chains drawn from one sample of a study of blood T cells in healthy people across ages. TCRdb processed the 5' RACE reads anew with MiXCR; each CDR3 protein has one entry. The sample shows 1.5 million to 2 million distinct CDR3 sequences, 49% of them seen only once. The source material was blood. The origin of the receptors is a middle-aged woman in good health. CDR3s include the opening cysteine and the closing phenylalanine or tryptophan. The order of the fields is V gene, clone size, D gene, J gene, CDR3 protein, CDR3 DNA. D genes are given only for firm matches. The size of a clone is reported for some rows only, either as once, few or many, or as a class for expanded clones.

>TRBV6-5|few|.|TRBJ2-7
CASSYSALSSYEQYF
TGTGCCAGCAGTTACAGCGCCCTAAGTTCCTACGAGCAGTACTTC
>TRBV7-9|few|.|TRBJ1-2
CASSQGAGFDGYTF
TGTGCCAGCAGCCAAGGGGCGGGTTTTGATGGCTACACCTTC
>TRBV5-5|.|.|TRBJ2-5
CASSFTGSEQCF
TGTGCCAGCAGCTTCACAGGCTCCGAGCAGTGCTTC
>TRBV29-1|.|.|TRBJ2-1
CSVGLLGETQFF
TGCAGCGTTGGATTGCTCGGGGAGACCCAGTTCTTC
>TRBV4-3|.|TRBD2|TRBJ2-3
CASGQDRGEDTQYF
TGCGCCAGCGGCCAAGATCGGGGGGAGGATACGCAGTATTTT
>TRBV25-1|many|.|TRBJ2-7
CASSGRYEQYF
TGTGCCAGCAGTGGCCGCTACGAGCAGTACTTC
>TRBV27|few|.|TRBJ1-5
CASSLSQGRQPQHF
TGTGCCAGCAGTTTATCGCAGGGACGACAGCCCCAGCATTTT
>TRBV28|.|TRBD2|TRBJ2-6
CASSEGLAGVYSGANVLTF
TGTGCCAGTAGTGAGGGACTAGCGGGGGTATATTCTGGGGCCAACGTCCTGACTTTC
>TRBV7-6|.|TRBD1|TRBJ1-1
CASSMTGGQTEAFF
TGTGCCAGCAGCATGACAGGGGGTCAGACTGAAGCTTTCTTT
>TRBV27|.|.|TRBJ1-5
CASSLASDWISQPQHF
TGTGCCAGCAGTTTAGCCTCGGACTGGATAAGTCAGCCCCAGCATTTT
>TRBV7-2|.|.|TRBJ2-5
CASGLRIFEFREQYF
TGTGCCAGCGGCTTAAGGATATTTGAGTTCCGTGAGCAGTACTTC
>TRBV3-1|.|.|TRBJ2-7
CASSQTLGDEQYF
TGTGCCAGCAGCCAAACACTGGGCGATGAGCAGTACTTC
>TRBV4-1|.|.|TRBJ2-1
CASSQVGPGTGNEQFF
TGCGCCAGCAGCCAAGTAGGGCCAGGGACGGGCAATGAGCAGTTCTTC
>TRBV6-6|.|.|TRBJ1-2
CASSYIPAYGYTF
TGTGCCAGCAGTTATATCCCAGCCTATGGCTACACCTTC
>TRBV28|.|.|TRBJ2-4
CASSFIAGGLGEQYF
TGTGCCAGCAGTTTCATCGCAGGGGGGCTCGGGGAGCAGTACTTC
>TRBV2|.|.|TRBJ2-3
CASSLGVVRTDTQYF
TGTGCCAGCAGTCTAGGGGTCGTGCGCACAGATACGCAGTATTTT
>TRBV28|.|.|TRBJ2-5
CASSPGRDGQETQYF
TGTGCCAGCAGTCCAGGAAGGGACGGCCAAGAGACCCAGTACTTC
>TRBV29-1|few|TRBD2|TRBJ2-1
CSVQTSGGLNNEQFF
TGCAGCGTCCAAACTAGCGGGGGGCTAAACAATGAGCAGTTCTTC
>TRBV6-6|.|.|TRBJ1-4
CASIGEDEKLFF
TGTGCCAGCATCGGGGAGGATGAAAAACTGTTTTTT
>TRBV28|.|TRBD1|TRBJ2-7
CASSPGVRTGGNYEQYF
TGTGCCAGCAGCCCTGGAGTTCGGACAGGGGGGAACTACGAGCAGTACTTC
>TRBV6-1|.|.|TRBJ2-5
CASVKRFEGIPVGEQYF
TGTGCCAGCGTAAAACGTTTTGAGGGGATTCCTGTTGGGGAGCAGTACTTC
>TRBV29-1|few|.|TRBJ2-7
CSVRYSVTGIGEQYF
TGCAGCGTTCGGTACAGTGTCACAGGGATTGGCGAGCAGTACTTC
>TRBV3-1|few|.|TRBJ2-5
CASSHPNRGGLQETQYF
TGTGCCAGCAGCCACCCGAACAGGGGAGGTCTCCAAGAGACCCAGTACTTC
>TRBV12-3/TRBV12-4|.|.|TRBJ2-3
CASRVGSADTQYF
TGTGCCAGCAGAGTGGGGAGTGCAGATACGCAGTATTTT
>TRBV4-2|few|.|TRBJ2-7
CASSQENVHLGMADEQYF
TGTGCCAGCAGCCAAGAGAATGTCCATCTAGGGATGGCAGACGAGCAGTACTTC
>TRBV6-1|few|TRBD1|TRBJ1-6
CASRNRGVSSSYNSPLHF
TGTGCCAGCAGGAACAGGGGCGTCTCTAGCTCCTATAATTCACCCCTCCACTTT
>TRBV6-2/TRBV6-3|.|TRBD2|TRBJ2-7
CASGDYAYEQYF
TGTGCCAGCGGGGACTATGCTTACGAGCAGTACTTC
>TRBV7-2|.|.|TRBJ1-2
CASSLALAGGVNYGYTF
TGTGCCAGCAGCTTAGCGCTGGCCGGGGGAGTTAACTATGGCTACACCTTC
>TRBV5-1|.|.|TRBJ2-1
CASSLGGSLYNEQFF
TGTGCCAGCAGTCTGGGGGGAAGCCTATACAATGAGCAGTTCTTC
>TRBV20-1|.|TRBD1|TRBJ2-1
CSAAALPGTGEGDEQFF
TGCAGTGCTGCCGCCCTACCCGGGACAGGGGAAGGCGATGAGCAGTTCTTC
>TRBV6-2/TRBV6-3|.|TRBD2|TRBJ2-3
CASSRSGGQSTDTQYF
TGTGCCAGCAGTAGGAGCGGGGGGCAAAGCACAGATACGCAGTATTTT
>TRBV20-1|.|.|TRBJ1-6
CSARTGGESPLHF
TGCAGTGCTAGGACCGGCGGGGAGTCACCCCTCCACTTT
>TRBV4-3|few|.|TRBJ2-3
CASSRMGDTQYF
TGCGCCAGCAGCCGGATGGGGGATACGCAGTATTTT
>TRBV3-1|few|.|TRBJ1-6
CASSQATTYSPLHF
TGTGCCAGCAGCCAGGCCACAACATATTCACCCCTCCACTTT
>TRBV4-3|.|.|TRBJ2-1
CASSQEPRRPWDEQFF
TGCGCCAGCAGCCAAGAGCCCCGGAGGCCTTGGGATGAGCAGTTCTTC
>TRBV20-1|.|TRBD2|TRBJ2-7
CSARGRGGPYEQYF
TGCAGTGCTAGGGGGCGGGGGGGCCCCTACGAGCAGTACTTC
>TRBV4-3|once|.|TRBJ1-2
CASSRDLVTANYGYTF
TGCGCCAGCAGCCGGGACCTGGTGACAGCTAACTATGGCTACACCTTC
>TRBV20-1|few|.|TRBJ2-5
CSARAFLMTQETQYF
TGCAGTGCTAGAGCCTTCTTAATGACCCAAGAGACCCAGTACTTC
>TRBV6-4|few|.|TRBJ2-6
CASSDGAAGANVLTF
TGTGCCAGCAGTGACGGGGCTGCTGGGGCCAACGTCCTGACTTTC
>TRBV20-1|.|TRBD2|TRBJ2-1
CSARRVAGEQFF
TGCAGTGCTAGGAGGGTAGCGGGGGAGCAGTTCTTC
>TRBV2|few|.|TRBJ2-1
CASSESGGNENEQFF
TGTGCCAGCAGTGAAAGTGGGGGTAATGAGAATGAGCAGTTCTTC
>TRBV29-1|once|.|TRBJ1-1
CSSTGLGVNTEAFF
TGCAGCTCAACAGGTTTGGGGGTGAACACTGAAGCTTTCTTT
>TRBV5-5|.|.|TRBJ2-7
CASSTGRGKGYEQYF
TGTGCCAGCAGCACTGGCCGGGGAAAAGGCTACGAGCAGTACTTC
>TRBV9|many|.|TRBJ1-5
CASSPDSYSNQPQHF
TGTGCCAGCAGCCCGGACAGTTATAGCAATCAGCCCCAGCATTTT
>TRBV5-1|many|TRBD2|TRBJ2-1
CASSPTSGGTYNEQFF
TGTGCCAGCAGCCCGACTAGCGGGGGTACCTACAATGAGCAGTTCTTC
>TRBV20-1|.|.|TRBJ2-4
CSALRQILAKNIRYF
TGCAGTGCCCTCCGACAGATACTAGCCAAAAACATTCGGTACTTC
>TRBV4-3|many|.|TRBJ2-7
CASSQIRGPRYEQYF
TGCGCCAGCAGCCAAATTAGAGGACCGCGCTACGAGCAGTACTTC
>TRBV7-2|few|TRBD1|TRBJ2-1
CASSLGTGGGNEQFF
TGTGCCAGCAGCTTAGGAACAGGGGGAGGCAATGAGCAGTTCTTC
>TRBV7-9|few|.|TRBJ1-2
CASSRNIETARNYGYTF
TGTGCCAGCAGCCGGAACATCGAGACAGCTAGAAACTATGGCTACACCTTC
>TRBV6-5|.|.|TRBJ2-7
CASWTVNSYEQYF
TGTGCCAGCTGGACAGTAAACTCCTACGAGCAGTACTTC
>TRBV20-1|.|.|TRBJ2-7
CSAKISSNYEQYF
TGCAGTGCTAAAATATCCTCGAACTACGAGCAGTACTTC
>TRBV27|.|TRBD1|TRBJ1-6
CASGGQRNSPLHF
TGTGCCAGCGGGGGACAGAGAAATTCACCCCTCCACTTT
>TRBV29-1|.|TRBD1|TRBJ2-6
CSVGTGGIPGANVLTF
TGCAGCGTGGGGACAGGGGGAATCCCTGGGGCCAACGTCCTGACTTTC
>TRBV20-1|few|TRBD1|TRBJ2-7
CSVGTGRSYEQYF
TGCAGTGTGGGGACAGGGAGGTCCTACGAGCAGTACTTC
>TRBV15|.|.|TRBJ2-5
CATSRDAGHQETQYF
TGTGCCACCAGCAGAGATGCAGGGCACCAAGAGACCCAGTACTTC
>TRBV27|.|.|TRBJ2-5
CASSFLGQQYF
TGTGCCAGCAGTTTTTTAGGGCAGCAGTACTTC
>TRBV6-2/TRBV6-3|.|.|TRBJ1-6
CASSSRDFNSPLHF
TGTGCCAGCAGTTCAAGGGACTTTAATTCACCCCTCCACTTT
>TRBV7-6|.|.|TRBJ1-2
CASSPTGAYYGYTF
TGTGCCAGCAGCCCGACCGGGGCCTACTATGGCTACACCTTC
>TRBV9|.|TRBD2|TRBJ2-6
CASSVDFGSGGHRLVGANVLTF
TGTGCCAGCAGCGTAGATTTCGGAAGCGGGGGCCATCGGCTGGTTGGGGCCAACGTCCTGACTTTC